The rows below give T cell receptor beta chains drawn from one sample of a study of CD8+ T cells in alopecia areata. Produced via immunoSEQ multiplex PCR; TCRdb's table is partial and in-frame only. Of more than 12,000 clones listed, under 60% were seen once; the top ten hold about a tenth. Sequences were derived from skin, sampled at week 0. These receptors originate from a human donor with alopecia areata. The CDR3 runs from the conserved cysteine through the conserved F or W. D genes are given only for firm matches. Only some rows state a clone size, as once, few, many or a class for expanded clones.

TRBV18	TRBJ2-7	-	-	TGTGCCAGCTCAGCCGAGACAGGTACTTCCTACGAGCAGTACTTC	CASSAETGTSYEQYF
TRBV13	TRBJ2-5	few	TRBD2	TGTGCCAGCAGCGTTGAAACTAGCGGCGAGACCCAGTACTTC	CASSVETSGETQYF
TRBV5-1	TRBJ1-1	-	-	TGCGCCAGCAGCTTGGTGGGACGGAACACTGAAGCTTTCTTT	CASSLVGRNTEAFF
TRBV7-9	TRBJ2-7	few	TRBD1	TGTGCCAGCAGACAAAGGTTCGGACAGGGTTACGAGCAGTACTTC	CASRQRFGQGYEQYF
TRBV4-1	TRBJ2-2	few	-	TGCGCCAGCAGCTTCAACACCGGGGAGCTGTTTTTT	CASSFNTGELFF
TRBV6-4	TRBJ2-4	-	TRBD1	TGTGCCAGCAGTGACTGGGGACAGCTTCACATTCAGTACTTC	CASSDWGQLHIQYF
TRBV5-1	TRBJ2-1	few	TRBD1	TGCGCCAGCAGCTTAGGACAGGGGGGGCACAATGAGCAGTTCTTC	CASSLGQGGHNEQFF
TRBV18	TRBJ2-7	once	-	TGTGCCAGCTCACCCTCTGGCCTCTACGAGCAGTACTTC	CASSPSGLYEQYF
TRBV5-4	TRBJ1-1	-	-	TGTGCCAGCAGCCCCGCCAGGGGTCACACTGAAGCTTTCTTT	CASSPARGHTEAFF
TRBV15	TRBJ2-5	-	-	TGTGCCACCAGCTCATGGGGGAACAAAGAGACCCAGTACTTC	CATSSWGNKETQYF
TRBV4-1	TRBJ1-6	-	TRBD1	TGCGCCAGCAGCCAAGTGAGACAGGGTGCCCTCCACTTT	CASSQVRQGALHF
TRBV9	TRBJ2-3	-	TRBD2	TGTGCCAGCAGCGTGGGCGGCGGGGGGGTCACAGATACGCAGTATTTT	CASSVGGGGVTDTQYF
TRBV28	TRBJ2-5	medium-sized	-	TGTGCCAGCAGTCCCTACGGACGGCAAGAGACCCAGTACTTC	CASSPYGRQETQYF
TRBV7-3	TRBJ2-1	-	-	TGTGCCAGCAGCGTTGGGGGGGCCAACGACAATGAGCAGTTCTTC	CASSVGGANDNEQFF
TRBV5-1	TRBJ1-2	once	TRBD1	TGCGCCAGCAGCTTGGGGGACAGGGAAATCGGCTACACCTTC	CASSLGDREIGYTF
TRBV9	TRBJ1-1	-	-	TGTGCCAGCAGCGTAGGTGGGGGGTTATGGACTGAAGCTTTCTTT	CASSVGGGLWTEAFF
TRBV2	TRBJ2-7	few	-	TGTGCCAGCAGTCGACGGTCACCCTACGAGCAGTACTTC	CASSRRSPYEQYF
TRBV7-8	TRBJ2-1	few	TRBD1	TGTGCCAGCAGCTTATTCCGGGACAGGGGACCCAATGAGCAGTTCTTC	CASSLFRDRGPNEQFF
TRBV30	TRBJ1-1	-	-	TGTGCCTGGGAACATTTGGGGGGGAACACTGAAGCTTTCTTT	CAWEHLGGNTEAFF
TRBV5-1	TRBJ1-2	-	-	TGCGCCAGCAGCCCAGGAAACAGGGTCAGAGCTAACTATGGCTACACCTTC	CASSPGNRVRANYGYTF
TRBV7-6	TRBJ1-2	-	-	TGTGCCAGCAGCCCGGTTTCCCGATGGAGCTATGGCTACACCTTC	CASSPVSRWSYGYTF
TRBV6-5	TRBJ2-2	-	-	TGTGCCAGCAGTTCTTACGGGGCGAGGGGGGAGCTGTTTTTT	CASSSYGARGELFF
TRBV11-2	TRBJ2-4	-	TRBD2	TGTGCCAGCAGCCCTTTCTACGGGGGAGGGAACATTCAGTACTTC	CASSPFYGGGNIQYF
TRBV28	TRBJ2-7	-	-	TGTGCCAGCAGTCCCCCGTGGTCGGGCCCCTACGAGCAGTACTTC	CASSPPWSGPYEQYF
TRBV27	TRBJ2-1	-	-	TGTGCCAGCAGTTACGGTCTGGGTGAGCAGTTCTTC	CASSYGLGEQFF
TRBV18	TRBJ2-1	few	-	TGTGCCAGCTCGATAGCCCGAGACAGCAGGGGTTACAATGAGCAGTTCTTC	CASSIARDSRGYNEQFF
TRBV6-5	TRBJ1-5	few	-	TGTGCCAGCAGAGCACAGGGACGGGGCAATCAGCCCCAGCATTTT	CASRAQGRGNQPQHF
TRBV5-6	TRBJ1-1	-	-	TGTGCCAGCAGCTTGGCAGAGGGACGGGTGAACACTGAAGCTTTCTTT	CASSLAEGRVNTEAFF
TRBV6-9	TRBJ1-6	once	-	TGTGCCTCCCACGAGGGGGGCGATACTTCACCCCTCCACTTT	CASHEGGDTSPLHF
TRBV28	TRBJ2-1	-	-	TGTGCCAGCACCTCCGCCCGCCGTTGGTTCTTC	CASTSARRWFF
TRBV28	TRBJ2-6	once	-	TGTGCCAGCAGTTTCTTGCCAGGGAGCTCTGGGGCCAACGTCCTGACTTTC	CASSFLPGSSGANVLTF
TRBV6-5	TRBJ2-1	-	TRBD1	TGTGCCAGCAGTCCCAGGGACAGTCACTACAATGAGCAGTTCTTC	CASSPRDSHYNEQFF
TRBV7-9	TRBJ1-6	-	TRBD1	TGTGCCAGCAGCTTAGTGAGGGACAGGGCGGGGAATTCACCCCTCCACTTT	CASSLVRDRAGNSPLHF
TRBV5-4	TRBJ2-5	few	TRBD2	TGTGCCAGCAGCGTCCGGACTAGCGGGGGGCCACGGGAGACCCAGTACTTC	CASSVRTSGGPRETQYF